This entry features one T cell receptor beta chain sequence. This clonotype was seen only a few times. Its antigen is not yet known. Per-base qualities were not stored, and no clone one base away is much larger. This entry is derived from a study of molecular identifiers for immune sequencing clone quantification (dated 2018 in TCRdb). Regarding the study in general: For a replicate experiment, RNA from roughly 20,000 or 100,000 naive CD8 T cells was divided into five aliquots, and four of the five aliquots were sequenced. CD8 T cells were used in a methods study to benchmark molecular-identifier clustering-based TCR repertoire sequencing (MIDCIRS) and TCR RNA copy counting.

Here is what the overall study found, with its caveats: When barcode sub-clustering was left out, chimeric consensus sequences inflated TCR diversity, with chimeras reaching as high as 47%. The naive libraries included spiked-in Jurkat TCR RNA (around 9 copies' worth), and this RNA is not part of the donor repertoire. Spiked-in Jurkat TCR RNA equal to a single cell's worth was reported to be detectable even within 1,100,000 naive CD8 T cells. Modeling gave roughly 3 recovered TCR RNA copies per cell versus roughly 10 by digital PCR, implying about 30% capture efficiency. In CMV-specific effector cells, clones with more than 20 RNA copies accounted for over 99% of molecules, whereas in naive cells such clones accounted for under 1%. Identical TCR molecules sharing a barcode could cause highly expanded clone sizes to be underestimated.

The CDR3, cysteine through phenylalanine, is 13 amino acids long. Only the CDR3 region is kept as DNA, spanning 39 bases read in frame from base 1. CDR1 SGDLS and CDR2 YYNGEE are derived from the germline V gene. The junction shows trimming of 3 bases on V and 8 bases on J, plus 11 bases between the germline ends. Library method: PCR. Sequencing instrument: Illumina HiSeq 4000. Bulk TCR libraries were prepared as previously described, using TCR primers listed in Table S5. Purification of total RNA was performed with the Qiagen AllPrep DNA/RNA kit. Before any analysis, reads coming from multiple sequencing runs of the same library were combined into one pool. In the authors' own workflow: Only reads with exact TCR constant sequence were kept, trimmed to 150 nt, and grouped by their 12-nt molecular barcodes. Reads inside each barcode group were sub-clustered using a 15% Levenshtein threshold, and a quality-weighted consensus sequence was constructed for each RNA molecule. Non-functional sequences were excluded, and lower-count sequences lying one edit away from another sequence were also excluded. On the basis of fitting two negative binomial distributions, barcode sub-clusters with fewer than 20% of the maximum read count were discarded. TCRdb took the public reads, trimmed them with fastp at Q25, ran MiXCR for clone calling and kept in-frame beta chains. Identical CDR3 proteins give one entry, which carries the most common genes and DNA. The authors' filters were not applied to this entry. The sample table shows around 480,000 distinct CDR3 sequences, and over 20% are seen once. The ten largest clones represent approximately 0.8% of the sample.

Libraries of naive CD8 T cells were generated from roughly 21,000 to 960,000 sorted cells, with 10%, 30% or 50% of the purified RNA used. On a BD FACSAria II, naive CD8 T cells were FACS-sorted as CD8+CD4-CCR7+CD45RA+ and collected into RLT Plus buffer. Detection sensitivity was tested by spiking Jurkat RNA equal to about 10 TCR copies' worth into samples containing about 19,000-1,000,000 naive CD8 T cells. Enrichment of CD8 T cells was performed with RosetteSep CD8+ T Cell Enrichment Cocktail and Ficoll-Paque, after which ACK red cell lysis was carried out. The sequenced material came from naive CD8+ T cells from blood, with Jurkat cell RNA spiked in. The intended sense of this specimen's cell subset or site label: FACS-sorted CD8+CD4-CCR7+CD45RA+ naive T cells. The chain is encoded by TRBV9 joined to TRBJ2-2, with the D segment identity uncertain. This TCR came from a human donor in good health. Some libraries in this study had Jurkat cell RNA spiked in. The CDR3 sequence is CASSAPLVGELFF. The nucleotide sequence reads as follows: TGTGCCAGCAGCGCCCCTCTCGTTGGGGAGCTGTTTTTT.